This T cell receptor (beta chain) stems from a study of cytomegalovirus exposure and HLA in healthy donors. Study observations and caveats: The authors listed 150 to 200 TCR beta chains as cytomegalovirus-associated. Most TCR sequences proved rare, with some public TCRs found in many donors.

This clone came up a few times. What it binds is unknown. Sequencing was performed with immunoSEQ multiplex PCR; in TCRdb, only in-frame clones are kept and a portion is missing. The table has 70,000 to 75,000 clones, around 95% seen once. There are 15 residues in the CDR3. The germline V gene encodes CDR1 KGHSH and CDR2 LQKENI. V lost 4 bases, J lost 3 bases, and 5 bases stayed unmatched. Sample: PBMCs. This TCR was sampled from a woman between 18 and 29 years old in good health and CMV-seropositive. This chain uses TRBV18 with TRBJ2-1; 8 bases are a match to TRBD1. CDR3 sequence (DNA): TGTGCCAGCTCACTTGAACAGGGGGGCTACAATGAGCAGTTCTTC. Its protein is CASSLEQGGYNEQFF.